These 13 T cell receptor beta chains originate from one sample sequenced in a study of beta chain features in type 1 diabetes. Expressed TCRB transcripts were sequenced because the isolated RNA had all been reverse transcribed beforehand. Only in-frame clones appear in the TCRdb table, and some are missing; sequencing was by immunoSEQ multiplex PCR. The sample has over 700,000 clones, 15% to 20% seen once; the top ten hold 0.023%. The sequenced material came from naive CD4+ T cells from blood. All receptors derive from a woman aged 18-29 years in good health.

This clone was picked up a small number of times. This sequence joins TRBV19 and TRBJ2-2; the match to TRBD1 covers 8 bases. The germline CDR1 and CDR2 sequences are LNHDA and SQIVND (reference sequence). There are 15 residues in the CDR3. The ends lost 5 bases at V and 4 bases at J; junction bases unmatched: 6. CDR3: CASSLDRAGTGELFF. The CDR3 DNA follows: TGTGCCAGTAGTCTGGACAGGGCAGGCACCGGGGAGCTGTTTTTT.

The rearrangement joins TRBV4-2 to TRBJ2-1; 10 bases line up with TRBD2. Trimming cost V 2 bases and J 2 bases; bases outside gene matches: 6. Germline V gene lookup returns CDR1 LGHNA and CDR2 YNFKEQ. This CDR3 spans 17 amino acids. The CDR3 DNA reads as TGTGCCAGCAGCCAAAGGGCTCTAGCGGGGGCCTACAATGAGCAGTTCTTC. It codes for CASSQRALAGAYNEQFF.

V and J are TRBV6-5 and TRBJ2-7, with D tentatively TRBD2 (7 bases). This CDR3 is 14 amino acids long. Germline CDR1 and CDR2: MNHEY and SVGAGI. V dropped 7 bases and J dropped 7 bases, with 20 bases sitting between them. CDR3 in DNA: TGTGCCAGCAACGACAGGTCCGGGGAGGGTGAGCAGTACTTC. It encodes CASNDRSGEGEQYF.

This clone has more than one count but fewer than ten. The gene calls are TRBV4-3 and TRBJ2-6; TRBD2 agrees at 12 bases. The CDR3 has 18 amino acids. After removal of 8 bases from V and 4 bases from J, the junction contained 12 bases not matched to a gene. Germline loops: CDR1 LGHNA, CDR2 YSLEER. The CDR3 loop reads CASSQGLAGPRGANVLTF. The CDR3 coding sequence is TGCGCCAGCTCCCAGGGACTAGCGGGTCCTCGAGGGGCCAACGTCCTGACTTTC.

In this sample, this clone turned up a few times. The J gene is TRBJ1-2, the V gene TRBV27; D not certain. Germline CDR1 is MNHEY and CDR2 is SMNVEV (reference sequence). The CDR3 extends over 13 amino acids. The germline V and J ends were trimmed by 2 bases and 4 bases, with 8 bases remaining between them. This CDR3 reads CASSLAAGYGYTF. CDR3 DNA sequence: TGTGCCAGCAGTTTAGCAGCGGGCTATGGCTACACCTTC.

This clone was detected a few times. V and J are TRBV29-1 and TRBJ2-5; the D gene is possibly TRBD1 (5 bases). This CDR3 has 12 amino acids. CDR1 and CDR2 from the germline V gene are SQVTM and ANQGSEA. Trimming stripped 4 bases from V and 2 bases from J, with 8 bases between. The CDR3 DNA is TGCAGCGTTGGGCGGACACAAGAGACCCAGTACTTC. Protein product: CSVGRTQETQYF. Full variable domain (outside the CDR3, taken from reference TRBV29-1 and TRBJ2-5): SAVISQKPSRDICQRGTSLTIQCQVDSQVTMMFWYRQQPGQSLTLIATANQGSEATYESGFVIDKFPISRPNLTFSTLTVSNMSPEDSSIYLCSVGRTQETQYFGPGTRLLVL.

V is TRBV10-3 and J is TRBJ2-5; TRBD2 matches 10 bases. Germline V gene data show CDR1 as ENHRY and CDR2 as SYGVKD. The J segment lost 11 bases and the V segment lost 10 bases, leaving 13 bases of the junction unmatched. CDR3 size: 13 residues. The CDR3 reads CATNLAGVGEQYF. CDR3 DNA sequence: TGTGCCACCAATCTAGCGGGAGTTGGTGAGCAGTACTTC.

This clone was seen a handful of times. The DNA for the CDR3 is TGCGCCAGCAGCTTGGCCTGGTCCAATGGCTACACCTTC. It codes for CASSLAWSNGYTF. This chain links TRBV5-1 with TRBJ1-2; the D is unclear. CDR1 is SGHRS, CDR2 YFSETQ, per germline. The CDR3 contains 13 residues. V shed 0 bases and J shed 6 bases, with 9 bases lying between them.

The V call is TRBV5-1, the J call TRBJ2-5; 8 bases align to TRBD1. J gave up 2 bases and V 0 bases, and 3 bases lay outside the gene matches. Germline V lookup: CDR1 SGHRS, CDR2 YFSETQ. The CDR3 extends over 15 amino acids. For the CDR3, the DNA is TGCGCCAGCAGCTTGGGCAGGGGGCGGCAAGAGACCCAGTACTTC. Its translation: CASSLGRGRQETQYF.

The chain is built from TRBV7-8 and TRBJ2-2; D is perhaps TRBD1 or TRBD2 (5 bases each). The CDR3 is 16 residues long. Germline V gene sequence: CDR1 SGHVS, CDR2 FQNEAQ. Trimming removed 5 bases at V and 2 bases at J, with 15 bases between. The CDR3 loop reads CASSLLSRDNTGELFF. DNA of the CDR3: TGTGCCAGCAGCCTCTTAAGCAGGGACAACACCGGGGAGCTGTTTTTT.

V is TRBV7-9 and J is TRBJ2-5; D is ambiguous. CDR1 is SEHNR, CDR2 FQNEAQ, per germline (reference sequence). V was cut by 5 bases and J by 3 bases, with 13 bases left in between. The CDR3 spans 14 residues. CDR3: CASSKRDTEETQYF. CDR3 in DNA: TGTGCCAGCAGCAAAAGAGACACGGAAGAGACCCAGTACTTC.

The chain has TRBV6-5 and TRBJ2-4, with D unresolved. Between the trimmed V and J ends, which lost 0 bases and 7 bases, there was a span of 13 bases. The CDR3 length is 15 residues. CDR1 and CDR2 (germline): MNHEY, SVGAGI. The CDR3 loop is CASSYSGEVRNIQYF. CDR3 DNA: TGTGCCAGCAGTTACTCCGGCGAAGTTCGGAACATTCAGTACTTC.

There are a few counts of this clone. This chain uses TRBV27 with TRBJ2-2, with TRBD2 identical over 9 bases. The germline V gene has CDR1 MNHEY and CDR2 SMNVEV (reference sequence). The CDR3 sequence is 13 residues long. The trim removed 9 bases at V and 7 bases at J, leaving 6 bases unmatched. Here the CDR3 reads CASQREEVGELFF. For the CDR3, the DNA is TGTGCCAGTCAGCGGGAGGAGGTCGGGGAGCTGTTTTTT.